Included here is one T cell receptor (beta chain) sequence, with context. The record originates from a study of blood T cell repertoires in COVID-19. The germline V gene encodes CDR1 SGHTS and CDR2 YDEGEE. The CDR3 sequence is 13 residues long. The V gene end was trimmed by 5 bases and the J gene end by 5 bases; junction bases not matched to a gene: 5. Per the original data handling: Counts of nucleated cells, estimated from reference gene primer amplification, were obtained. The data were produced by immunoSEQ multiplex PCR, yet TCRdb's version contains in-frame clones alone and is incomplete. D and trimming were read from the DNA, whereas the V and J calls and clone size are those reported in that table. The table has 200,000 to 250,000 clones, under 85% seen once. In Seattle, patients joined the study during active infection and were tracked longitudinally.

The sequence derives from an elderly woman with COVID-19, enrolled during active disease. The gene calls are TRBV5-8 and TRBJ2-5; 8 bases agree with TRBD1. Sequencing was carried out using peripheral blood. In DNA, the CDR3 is TGTGCCAGCAGAAGGGACAGGACGGAGACCCAGTACTTC. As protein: CASRRDRTETQYF.